These 23 T cell receptor beta chains share one sample of origin, sequenced in a study of OX40 agonist ivuxolimab in advanced cancers. The repertoire was sequenced with immunoSEQ multiplex PCR; TCRdb's copy has only in-frame clones and lacks some. The table lists approximately 100,000 clones, about 90% of them singletons. This specimen was CD4+ or CD8+ T cells sorted from blood, taken in a trial of the OX40 agonist ivuxolimab. The receptor source for this set is an adult with an advanced solid tumor such as melanoma, head and neck, liver or kidney cancer.

The chain recombines TRBV7-2 with TRBJ1-3, with D maybe TRBD1 (5 bases). V was cut by 0 bases and J by 2 bases, with 11 bases left in between. The CDR3 totals 16 residues. Germline CDR1 is SGHTA and CDR2 is FQGNSA. CDR3 bases: TGTGCCAGCAGCTTAGCTCGGGGGACGACTGGAAACACCATATATTTT. Its translation is CASSLARGTTGNTIYF.

J is TRBJ2-3 and V is TRBV10-2; D perhaps matches TRBD1 (5 bases). Trimming shortened V by 7 bases and J by 4 bases, and 15 bases separated the two germline ends. The CDR3 is made up of 14 amino acids. CDR1 and CDR2 (germline): WSHSY, SAAADI. The CDR3, as DNA: TGCGCCAGCATGGGGCTAGTAGGCCCAGATACGCAGTATTTT. As protein: CASMGLVGPDTQYF.

The chain joins TRBV7-8 to TRBJ2-3, with TRBD2 matching over 13 bases. The CDR3 is 16 amino acids. Unmatched junction bases numbered 2, after V lost 1 base and J lost 4 bases. Germline V gene sequence: CDR1 SGHVS, CDR2 FQNEAQ. The CDR3: CASSLVLAGGPDTQYF. Written as DNA, the CDR3 is TGTGCCAGCAGCTTAGTACTAGCGGGAGGGCCAGATACGCAGTATTTT.

Comment on this clone: This CDR3 is also generated by other DNA sequences in the sample. The CDR3 protein is CASSGGSTDTQYF. The CDR3 coding sequence is TGCGCCAGCAGCGGGGGGAGCACAGATACGCAGTATTTT. The rearrangement links TRBV5-1 to TRBJ2-3; TRBD2 is a possible D gene (6 bases). This CDR3 is 13 amino acids long. Germline V lookup: CDR1 SGHRS, CDR2 YFSETQ. V was shortened by 4 bases and J by 0 bases, with 6 bases between the two germline ends.

The gene calls are TRBV4-1 and TRBJ2-7; D gene uncertain. Germline V gene sequence: CDR1 MGHRA, CDR2 YSYEKL. The V end was cut by 7 bases, the J end by 6 bases, with 22 bases between. The CDR3 is 15 amino acids. This chain's CDR3 is CASTHSYPPDSEQYF. CDR3 nucleotide sequence: TGCGCCAGCACCCACTCTTACCCCCCAGACTCCGAGCAGTACTTC.

V and J are TRBV5-1 and TRBJ2-5; D not resolved. This CDR3 comprises 12 residues. Trimming cost V 5 bases and J 1 base, with 6 bases left between them. CDR1 SGHRS and CDR2 YFSETQ come from the germline V gene. CDR3 residues: CASRGIQETQYF. In DNA, the CDR3 is TGCGCCAGCAGGGGGATCCAAGAGACCCAGTACTTC.

The chain couples TRBV7-2 to TRBJ1-2; possibly TRBD1 for D (5 bases). CDR3 length equals 16 residues. CDR1 and CDR2 from the germline V gene are SGHTA and FQGNSA. Trimming removed 5 bases from V and 9 bases from J, with 25 bases in between. DNA of the CDR3: TGTGCCAGCAGCATGGGGGGATTTCGGGGTTCCGGTAGCTACACCTTC. This translates into CASSMGGFRGSGSYTF.

The chain employs TRBV4-3 and TRBJ2-1; 7 nucleotides align to TRBD1. The CDR3 consists of 13 residues. Losses at the gene ends were 5 bases for V and 9 bases for J; bases not matched to a gene: 7. The V gene's germline CDR1 is LGHNA and CDR2 YSLEER. The CDR3 spells CASSSGQVGEQFF. In DNA, the CDR3 is TGCGCCAGCAGCTCAGGACAGGTGGGTGAGCAGTTCTTC.

The chain couples TRBV30 to TRBJ2-3; no firm D call. V was clipped by 5 bases and J by 1 base, with 10 bases between them. CDR3 size: 13 residues. The V gene's germline CDR1 is GTSNPN and CDR2 SVGIG (reference sequence). The CDR3 coding sequence is TGTGCCTGGGATCAGGTGGGCACAGATACGCAGTATTTT. Translating it yields CAWDQVGTDTQYF.

The chain is built from TRBV5-1 and TRBJ2-2; either TRBD1 or TRBD2 may supply D (5 bases each). The CDR3 is 13 residues long. Germline lookup yields CDR1 SGHRS and CDR2 YFSETQ. V was trimmed by 7 bases and J by 4 bases, leaving 11 bases between them. CDR3 amino acids: CASGVGGTGELFF. CDR3 sequence (DNA): TGCGCCAGCGGCGTTGGGGGCACCGGGGAGCTGTTTTTT.

The genes are TRBV7-2 and TRBJ1-1; 9 positions agree with TRBD1. CDR3 size: 15 residues. J was trimmed by 6 bases and V by 6 bases; bases with no gene match: 11. CDR1 and CDR2 from the germline V gene are SGHTA and FQGNSA. CDR3 sequence reads: CASRFFTGGSAEAFF. CDR3 DNA sequence: TGTGCCAGCAGATTTTTTACAGGGGGCAGTGCTGAAGCTTTCTTT.

The chain employs TRBV9 and TRBJ1-4, with TRBD1 identical over 7 bases. Looked up from germline, CDR1 is SGDLS and CDR2 is YYNGEE. After removal of 3 bases from V and 7 bases from J, the junction contained 3 bases not matched to a gene. The CDR3 spans 13 residues. DNA for the CDR3: TGTGCCAGCAGCGAGGGGGCCGGTGAAAAACTGTTTTTT. This sequence encodes CASSEGAGEKLFF.

Note on this clone: One end of the junction varies from germline; a read error may be responsible. The chain employs TRBV18 and TRBJ1-1; D remains ambiguous. CDR3 length: 16 residues. Germline V lookup: CDR1 KGHSH, CDR2 LQKENI. CDR3 amino acids: CANSRPGMEVRTEAFF. CDR3 in DNA: TGTGCCAACTCACGTCCGGGAATGGAGGTAAGAACTGAAGCTTTCTTT. Complete variable domain (other parts from reference TRBV18 and TRBJ1-1): NAGVMQNPRHLVRRRGQEARLRCSPMKGHSHVYWYRQLPEEGLKFMVYLQKENIIDESGMPKERFSAEFPKEGPSILRIQQVVRGDSAAYFCANSRPGMEVRTEAFFGQGTRLTVV.

This chain connects TRBV20-1 to TRBJ2-7; D may be TRBD1 or TRBD2 (5 bases each). Trimming took 5 bases from V and 5 from J, leaving 10 bases between them. Germline V gene lookup returns CDR1 DFQATT and CDR2 SNEGSKA (reference sequence). This CDR3 is built from 11 residues. CDR3 loop: CSAGDADEQYF. The CDR3 nucleotides are TGCAGTGCTGGGGACGCCGACGAGCAGTACTTC.

This sequence joins TRBV9 and TRBJ2-1, with 9 bases fitting TRBD1. From germline, CDR1 is SGDLS and CDR2 YYNGEE. This CDR3 spans 14 amino acids. Trimming cost V 5 bases and J 7 bases; bases outside gene matches: 7. The CDR3 DNA reads TGTGCCAGCAGTTCGGGACAGGGCGGGAATGAGCAGTTCTTC. Protein product: CASSSGQGGNEQFF. Full variable domain (outside the CDR3, taken from reference TRBV9 and TRBJ2-1): DSGVTQTPKHLITATGQRVTLRCSPRSGDLSVYWYQQSLDQGLQFLIQYYNGEERAKGNILERFSAQQFPDLHSELNLSSLELGDSALYFCASSSGQGGNEQFFGPGTRLTVL.

The gene calls are TRBV11-2 and TRBJ2-1; the D gene is possibly TRBD2 (7 bases). V was trimmed by 5 bases and J by 10 bases, leaving 24 bases between them. The length of the CDR3 is 16 residues. Germline values: CDR1 SGHAT, CDR2 FQNNGV. The CDR3 region is CASSPVRGEGPREQFF. CDR3 nucleotide sequence: TGTGCCAGCAGCCCCGTGAGGGGGGAGGGCCCCCGGGAGCAGTTCTTC. The full variable domain, rest sourced from reference TRBV11-2 and TRBJ2-1, is EAGVAQSPRYKIIEKRQSVAFWCNPISGHATLYWYQQILGQGPKLLIQFQNNGVVDDSQLPKDRFSAERLKGVDSTLKIQPAKLEDSAVYLCASSPVRGEGPREQFFGPGTRLTVL.

The chain recombines TRBV7-2 with TRBJ2-5, with a possible D match to TRBD2 (6 bases). Gene TRBJ2-7 matches the end of the DNA better, so the J call may be wrong. The CDR3 sequence is 15 residues long. Germline CDR1 SGHTA, CDR2 FQGNSA. The CDR3 DNA follows: TGTGCCAGCAGCTTAGCGGGGGGACGGCCCTACGAGCAGTACTTC. This sequence encodes CASSLAGGRPYEQYF.

The CDR3 spells CASSLGQVTEAFF. The CDR3, as DNA: TGTGCCAGCAGCTTAGGACAGGTCACTGAAGCTTTCTTT. This chain uses TRBV13 with TRBJ1-1; D possibly corresponds to TRBD1 (5 bases). The CDR3 covers 13 residues. The V gene's germline CDR1 is PRHDT and CDR2 FYEKMQ (reference sequence). V lost 0 bases to trimming and J lost 4 bases, with 6 bases between them.

This sequence joins TRBV5-5 and TRBJ1-2, with 7 nucleotides matching TRBD1. The germline V gene encodes CDR1 SGHKS and CDR2 YYEKEE (reference sequence). Trimming at V came to 3 bases and at J to 8 bases, leaving 10 bases not matched to a gene. There are 14 residues in the CDR3. CDR3 sequence (DNA): TGTGCCAGCAGCTCAACAGGGGCGGGAGGCGGCTACACCTTC. Amino acids: CASSSTGAGGGYTF.

The count of this clone is one. This chain joins TRBV7-3 and TRBJ2-1; D possibly corresponds to TRBD2 (5 bases). This CDR3 comprises 14 residues. V was trimmed by 2 bases and J by 3 bases, leaving 8 bases between them. CDR1 SGHTA and CDR2 FQGTGA come from the germline V gene. Written as DNA, the CDR3 is TGTGCCAGCAGCTTAGGAACTAGCTACAATGAGCAGTTCTTC. Protein: CASSLGTSYNEQFF.

The chain links TRBV5-1 to TRBJ2-2, with TRBD2 matching 8 bases. CDR3 length: 15 amino acids. Germline V gives CDR1 SGHRS, CDR2 YFSETQ. Trimming took 4 bases from V and 0 from J; bases not matched to a gene: 2. CDR3 nucleotide sequence: TGCGCCAGCAGCGCCGGGGGGGCGAACACCGGGGAGCTGTTTTTT. It yields the protein CASSAGGANTGELFF.

This sequence joins TRBV6-5 and TRBJ2-1, with 7 nucleotides matching TRBD2. Looked up from germline, CDR1 is MNHEY and CDR2 is SVGAGI. The V segment lost 5 bases and the J segment 5 bases; nucleotides outside the gene matches: 9. The CDR3 consists of 15 residues. CDR3 bases: TGTGCCAGCAGTCGTGGCGGGAGATTTGACAATGAGCAGTTCTTC. Amino acid sequence: CASSRGGRFDNEQFF.

The chain is built from TRBV19 and TRBJ1-2; D may be TRBD1 (5 bases). V gave up 5 bases and J gave up 2 bases, with 15 bases separating them. Germline CDR1 reads LNHDA; CDR2 reads SQIVND (reference sequence). This CDR3 comprises 15 residues. CDR3 protein: CASSPLLGANYGYTF. In nucleotides, the CDR3 is TGTGCCAGTAGTCCGCTCCTAGGGGCAAACTATGGCTACACCTTC.